This T cell receptor beta chain emerged from a study of technical replicates of blood from several donors. The method was immunoSEQ multiplex PCR; TCRdb's version includes in-frame clones alone and lacks a portion of them. The table records about 100,000 clones, approximately 96% of them present only once. This CDR3 has 16 amino acids. Trimming shortened V by 2 bases and J by 0 bases, and 12 bases separated the two germline ends. Germline values: CDR1 SGHDT, CDR2 YYEEEE. This clone appeared a single time. The sample comprised T cells isolated from PBMCs. The J gene is TRBJ1-5, the V gene TRBV5-6, with D perhaps TRBD1 (6 bases). The sequence was obtained from a human donor in good health. DNA of the CDR3: TGTGCCAGCAGCTTTTTTGGGGGGGCTAGCAATCAGCCCCAGCATTTT. It is translated as CASSFFGGASNQPQHF.